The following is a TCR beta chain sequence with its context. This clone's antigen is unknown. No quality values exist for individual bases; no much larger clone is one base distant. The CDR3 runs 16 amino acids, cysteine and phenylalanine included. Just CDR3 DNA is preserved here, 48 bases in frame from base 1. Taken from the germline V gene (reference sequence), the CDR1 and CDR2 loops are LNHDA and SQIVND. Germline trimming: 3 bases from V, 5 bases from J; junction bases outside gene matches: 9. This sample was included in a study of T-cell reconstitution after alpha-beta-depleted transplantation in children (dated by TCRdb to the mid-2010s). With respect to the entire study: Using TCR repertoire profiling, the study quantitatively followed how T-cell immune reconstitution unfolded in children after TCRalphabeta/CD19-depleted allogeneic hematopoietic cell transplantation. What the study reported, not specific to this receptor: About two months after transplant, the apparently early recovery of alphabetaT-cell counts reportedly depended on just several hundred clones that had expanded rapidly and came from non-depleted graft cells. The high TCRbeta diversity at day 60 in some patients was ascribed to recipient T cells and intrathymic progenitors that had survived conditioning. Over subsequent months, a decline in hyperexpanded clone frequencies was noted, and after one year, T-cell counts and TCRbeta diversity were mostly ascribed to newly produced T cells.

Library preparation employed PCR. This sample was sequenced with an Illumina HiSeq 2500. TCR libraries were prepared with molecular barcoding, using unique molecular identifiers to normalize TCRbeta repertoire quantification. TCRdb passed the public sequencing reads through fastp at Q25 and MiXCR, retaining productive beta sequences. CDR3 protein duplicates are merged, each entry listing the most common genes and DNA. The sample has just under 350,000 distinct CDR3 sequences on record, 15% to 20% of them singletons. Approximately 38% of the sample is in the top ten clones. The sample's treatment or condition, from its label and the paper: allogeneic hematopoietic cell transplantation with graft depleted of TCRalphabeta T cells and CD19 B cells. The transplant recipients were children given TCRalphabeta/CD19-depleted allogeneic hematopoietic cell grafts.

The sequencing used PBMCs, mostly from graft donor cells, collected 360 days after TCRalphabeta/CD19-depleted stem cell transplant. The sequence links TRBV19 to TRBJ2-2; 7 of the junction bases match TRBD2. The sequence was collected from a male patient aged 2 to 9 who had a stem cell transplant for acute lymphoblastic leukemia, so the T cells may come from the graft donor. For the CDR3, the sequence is CASSMGRLADTGELFF. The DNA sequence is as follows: TGTGCCAGTAGTATGGGTCGACTAGCCGATACCGGGGAGCTGTTTTTT.